This TCR beta chain derives from a study of cytomegalovirus exposure and HLA in healthy donors. Across the study: A later analysis reported the same platform for the roughly 120 validation repertoires and the 666 first-cohort repertoires.

As for this clone: Its antigen is currently unknown.

General study results and limits: That first-cohort TCR clusters tended to co-occur in the 95 to 150 validation repertoires was found in a later analysis. Rarity held for most TCR sequences, but there were some public TCRs that occurred in many donors. Accounts indicate the classifier identified cytomegalovirus status with strong specificity and sensitivity.

Sequencing used immunoSEQ multiplex PCR; TCRdb keeps in-frame clones, though not all of them. Among about 120,000 clones listed, around 90% were seen once. V lost 2 bases, J lost 7 bases, and 9 bases lay in between. Germline loops: CDR1 SNHLY, CDR2 FYNNEI. The CDR3 has 12 amino acids. This sequence originates from a woman between 18 and 29 years old in good health and CMV-seronegative. V and J are TRBV2 and TRBJ2-7; possibly TRBD1 for D (6 bases). Input material: PBMCs. CDR3 residues: CASSEPGEEQYF. The CDR3 coding sequence is TGTGCCAGCAGTGAACCAGGGGAAGAGCAGTACTTC.